This passage covers 8 T cell receptor beta chains from one sample sequenced in a study of T cell repertoires in cytomegalovirus infection (dated by TCRdb to about 2019). Sequenced using an Illumina HiSeq 1500. The public reads were quality trimmed at Q25 with fastp and then assembled into clones with MiXCR by TCRdb, keeping productive beta chains. Entries are consolidated by CDR3 protein sequence, retaining the most common genes and DNA. The sample yields over 150,000 distinct CDR3 sequences; approximately 19% were counted once. Around 3.1% of the sample is taken by the ten largest. Sequencing was carried out using PBMCs. The receptors originated from a human donor in good health (CMV status not recorded). Some clones in this sample may be carry-over from other donors' samples.

The chain has TRBV12-3 or TRBV12-4 and TRBJ1-5; no clear D. Trimming shortened V by 5 bases and J by 4 bases, and 12 bases separated the two germline ends. There are 14 residues in the CDR3. CDR3 sequence (DNA): TGTGCCAGCAGTACAACGACCGGGAATCAGCCCCAGCATTTT. Translated, it gives CASSTTTGNQPQHF.

The chain has TRBV5-4 and TRBJ1-5, with a possible D match to TRBD1 (5 bases). Germline V gene lookup returns CDR1 SGHNT and CDR2 YYREEE (reference sequence). The CDR3 sequence is 14 residues long. The V end was cut by 0 bases, the J end by 4 bases, with 8 bases between. The CDR3 DNA follows: TGTGCCAGCAGCTTGGAAGGGACTAATCAGCCCCAGCATTTT. Translation: CASSLEGTNQPQHF.

This clonotype was seen more than once but under ten times. The CDR3 DNA is TGTGCCAGCGGAAAACAGGGGGAAGAGACCCAGTACTTC. This translates into CASGKQGEETQYF. The rearrangement uses TRBV28 and TRBJ2-5, with 8 bases matching TRBD1. The CDR3 loop spans 13 amino acids. CDR1 MDHEN and CDR2 SYDVKM come from the germline V gene. V dropped 8 bases and J dropped 3; count of bases not matched to a gene: 5.

The V call is TRBV29-1, the J call TRBJ2-7, with D perhaps matching TRBD2 (7 bases). V dropped 1 base and J dropped 3 bases, with 16 bases sitting between them. Germline V CDR1 and CDR2: SQVTM, ANQGSEA. This CDR3 spans 15 amino acids. CDR3 sequence: CSVEGGGVGLYEQYF. The DNA of the CDR3 is TGCAGCGTTGAAGGCGGGGGCGTTGGACTCTACGAGCAGTACTTC.

The chain joins TRBV19 to TRBJ1-6; D perhaps matches TRBD1 (5 bases). V was shortened by 5 bases and J by 5 bases, with 16 bases between the two germline ends. This CDR3 region has 16 residues. Looked up from germline, CDR1 is LNHDA and CDR2 is SQIVND (reference sequence). The CDR3 here is CASSFYRTKNNSPLHF. The CDR3 DNA sequence: TGTGCCAGTAGTTTTTACAGGACCAAGAATAATTCACCCCTCCACTTT.

The CDR3 DNA reads as TGCGCCAGCAAGACAGAGCTTTACAATGAGCAGTTCTTC. It is translated as CASKTELYNEQFF. V and J are TRBV5-1 and TRBJ2-1, with D possibly matching TRBD1 (5 bases). CDR1 SGHRS and CDR2 YFSETQ come from the germline V gene. V was shortened by 6 bases and J by 4 bases, with 11 bases between the two germline ends. The CDR3 is 13 amino acids.

This clonotype was seen at least ten times. The chain has TRBV19 and TRBJ2-1; no clear D. Germline V gives CDR1 LNHDA, CDR2 SQIVND (reference sequence). Trimming shortened V by 6 bases and J by 1 base, and 16 bases separated the two germline ends. The CDR3 has 16 residues. The CDR3 DNA reads as TGTGCCAGTAGCCCAGGATGGAGCGTGTCCTACAATGAGCAGTTCTTC. It encodes CASSPGWSVSYNEQFF. The full variable domain, in which reference TRBV19 and TRBJ2-1 provide the parts outside the CDR3, is DGGITQSPKYLFRKEGQNVTLSCEQNLNHDAMYWYRQDPGQGLRLIYYSQIVNDFQKGDIAEGYSVSREKKESFPLTVTSAQKNPTAFYLCASSPGWSVSYNEQFFGPGTRLTVL.

In this sample, this clonotype turned up a few times. V usage is TRBV28 and J usage is TRBJ2-7; no clear D. CDR1 is MDHEN, CDR2 SYDVKM, per germline. Trimming pared 10 bases from V and 5 bases from J, leaving 18 bases between. The CDR3 runs to 13 residues. This chain's CDR3 is CATKRTSGDEQYF. DNA for the CDR3: TGTGCCACCAAAAGGACCAGTGGCGACGAGCAGTACTTC.